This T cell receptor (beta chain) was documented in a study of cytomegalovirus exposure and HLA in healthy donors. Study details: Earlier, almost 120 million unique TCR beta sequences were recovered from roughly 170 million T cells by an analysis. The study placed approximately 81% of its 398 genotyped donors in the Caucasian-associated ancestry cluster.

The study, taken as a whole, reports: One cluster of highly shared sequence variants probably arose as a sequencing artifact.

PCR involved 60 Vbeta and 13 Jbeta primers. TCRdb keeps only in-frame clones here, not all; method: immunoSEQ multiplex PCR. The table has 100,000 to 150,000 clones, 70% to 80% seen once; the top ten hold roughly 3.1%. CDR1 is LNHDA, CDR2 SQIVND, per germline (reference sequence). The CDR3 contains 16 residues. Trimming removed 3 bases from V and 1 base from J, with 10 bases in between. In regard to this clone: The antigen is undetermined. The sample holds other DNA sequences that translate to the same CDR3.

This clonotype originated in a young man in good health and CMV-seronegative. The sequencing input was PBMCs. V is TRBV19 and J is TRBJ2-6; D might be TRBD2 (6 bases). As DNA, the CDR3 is TGTGCCAGTAGTATTGAGGGAGGATCTGGGGCCAACGTCCTGACTTTC. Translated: CASSIEGGSGANVLTF.